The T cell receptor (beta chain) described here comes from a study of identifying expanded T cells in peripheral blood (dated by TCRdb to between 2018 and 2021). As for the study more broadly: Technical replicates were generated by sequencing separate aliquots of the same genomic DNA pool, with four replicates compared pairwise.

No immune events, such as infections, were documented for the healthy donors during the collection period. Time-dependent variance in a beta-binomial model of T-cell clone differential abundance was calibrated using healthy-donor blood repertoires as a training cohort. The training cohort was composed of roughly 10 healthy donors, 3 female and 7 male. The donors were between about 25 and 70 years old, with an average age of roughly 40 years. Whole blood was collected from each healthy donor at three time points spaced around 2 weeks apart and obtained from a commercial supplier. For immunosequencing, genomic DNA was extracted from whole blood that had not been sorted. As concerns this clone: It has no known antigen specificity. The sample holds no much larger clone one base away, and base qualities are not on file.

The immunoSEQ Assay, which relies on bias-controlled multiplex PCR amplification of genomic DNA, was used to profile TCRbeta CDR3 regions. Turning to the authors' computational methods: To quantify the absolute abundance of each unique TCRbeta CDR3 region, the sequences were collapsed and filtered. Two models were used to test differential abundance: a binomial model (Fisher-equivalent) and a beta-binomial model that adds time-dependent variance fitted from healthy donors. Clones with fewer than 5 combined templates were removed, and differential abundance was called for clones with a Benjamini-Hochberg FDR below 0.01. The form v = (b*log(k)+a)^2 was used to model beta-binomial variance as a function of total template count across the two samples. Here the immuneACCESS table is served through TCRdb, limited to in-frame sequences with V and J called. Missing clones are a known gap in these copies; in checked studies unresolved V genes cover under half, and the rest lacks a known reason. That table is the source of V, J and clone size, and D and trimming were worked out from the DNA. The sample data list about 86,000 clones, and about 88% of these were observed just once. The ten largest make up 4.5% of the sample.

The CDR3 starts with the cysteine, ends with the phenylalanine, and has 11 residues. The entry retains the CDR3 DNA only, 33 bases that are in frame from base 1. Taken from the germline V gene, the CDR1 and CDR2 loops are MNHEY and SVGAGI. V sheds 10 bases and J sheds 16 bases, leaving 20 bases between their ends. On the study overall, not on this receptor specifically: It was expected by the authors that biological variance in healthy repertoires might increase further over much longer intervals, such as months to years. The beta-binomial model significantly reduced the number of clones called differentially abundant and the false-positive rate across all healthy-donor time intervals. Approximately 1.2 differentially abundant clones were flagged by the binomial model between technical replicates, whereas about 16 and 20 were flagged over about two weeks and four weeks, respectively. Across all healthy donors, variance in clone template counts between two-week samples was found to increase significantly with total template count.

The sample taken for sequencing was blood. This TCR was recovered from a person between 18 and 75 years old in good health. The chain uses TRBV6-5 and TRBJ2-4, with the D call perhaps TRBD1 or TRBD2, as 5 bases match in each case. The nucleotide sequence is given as TGTGCCACCCAAGGCCTGGGACGCAACTACTTC. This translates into CATQGLGRNYF.